This TCR beta chain was documented in a study of blood T cell repertoires in COVID-19. Method: immunoSEQ multiplex PCR; TCRdb's copy keeps in-frame clones and lacks some. This sample has about 400,000 clones, with about nine tenths found just once. Adults between roughly 18 and 90 years of age took part from some 25 US areas. This clonotype was obtained from a woman aged 25 to 39 who had recovered from COVID-19. The material sequenced was PBMCs or T cells enriched from blood (not recorded which).

CDR3 in amino acids: CASSQVRTGREQYF. CDR3 in DNA: TGTGCCAGCAGCCAAGTTAGGACAGGGAGGGAGCAGTACTTC. The rearrangement uses TRBV3-1 (or the pseudogene TRBV3-2) and TRBJ2-7, with 8 bases fitting TRBD1. The V segment lost 1 base and the J segment 7 bases; nucleotides outside the gene matches: 6. This CDR3 is 14 amino acids long. CDR1 LGHDT and CDR2 YNNKEL come from the germline V gene (reference sequence).